This section outlines one T cell receptor beta chain sequence together with its context. Source study methods: It was from reference gene primer amplification that nucleated cell counts were estimated. TCRdb's table, derived via immunoSEQ multiplex PCR, lists solely in-frame clones and lacks some. V and J calls and clone size come straight from that table; D and trimming were deduced from the DNA. The sample has roughly 25,000 clones; approximately 94% are singletons. The sample is drawn from a study of blood T cell repertoires in COVID-19. Study context: Samples of COVID-19 (acute and convalescent) were obtained from the United States, Italy and Spain. Nucleic acid was either cDNA or gDNA, and it came from T cells, B-cell-depleted T cells, or PBMCs.

From germline, CDR1 is LGHNA and CDR2 YNFKEQ. V shed 0 bases, J shed 0 bases, and the junction held 7 bases outside the gene matches. This CDR3 has 18 residues. The sample consisted of peripheral blood. The source is a woman in her forties or fifties with active COVID-19. The chain uses TRBV4-2 and TRBJ2-1; 8 bases map to TRBD2. The CDR3 reads CASSQEGLSGSSYNEQFF. CDR3 in DNA: TGTGCCAGCAGCCAAGAGGGGTTGAGCGGGAGCTCCTACAATGAGCAGTTCTTC.